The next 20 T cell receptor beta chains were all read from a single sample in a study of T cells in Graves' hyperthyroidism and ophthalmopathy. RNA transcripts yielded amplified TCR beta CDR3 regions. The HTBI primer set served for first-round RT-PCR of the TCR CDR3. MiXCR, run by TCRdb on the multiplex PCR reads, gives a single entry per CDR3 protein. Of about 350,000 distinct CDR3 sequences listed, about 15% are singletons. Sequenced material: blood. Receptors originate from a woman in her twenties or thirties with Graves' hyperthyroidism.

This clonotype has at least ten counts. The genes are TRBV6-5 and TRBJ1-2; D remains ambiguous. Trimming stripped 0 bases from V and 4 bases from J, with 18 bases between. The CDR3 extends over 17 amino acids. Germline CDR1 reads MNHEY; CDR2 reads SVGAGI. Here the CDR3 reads CASSYSRQGESGYGYTF. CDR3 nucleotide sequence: TGTGCCAGCAGTTACTCAAGGCAAGGAGAAAGCGGCTATGGCTACACCTTC.

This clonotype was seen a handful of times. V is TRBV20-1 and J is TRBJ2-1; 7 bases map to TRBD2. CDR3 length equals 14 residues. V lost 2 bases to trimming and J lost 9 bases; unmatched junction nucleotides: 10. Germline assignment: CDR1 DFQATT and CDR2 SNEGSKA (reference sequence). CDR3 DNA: TGCAGTGCTAGAAGTTGGCGGCGGGAGCCTGAGCAGTTCTTC. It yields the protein CSARSWRREPEQFF.

CDR3 bases: TGTGCCAGCAGTTTATCGCCGACAGGGGCTGAGACCCAGTACTTC. Residues: CASSLSPTGAETQYF. This chain joins TRBV27 and TRBJ2-5, with 8 bases fitting TRBD1. The CDR3 spans 15 residues. Per the germline V gene, CDR1 is MNHEY and CDR2 is SMNVEV (reference sequence). After removal of 0 bases from V and 5 bases from J, the junction contained 5 bases not matched to a gene.

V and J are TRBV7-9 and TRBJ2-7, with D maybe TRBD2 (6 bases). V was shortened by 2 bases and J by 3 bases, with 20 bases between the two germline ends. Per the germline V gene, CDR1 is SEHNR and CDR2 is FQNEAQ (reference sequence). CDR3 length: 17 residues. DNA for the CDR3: TGTGCCAGCAGCTTAAACCCCCCCCCTCGGGAGTACTACGAGCAGTACTTC. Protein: CASSLNPPPREYYEQYF.

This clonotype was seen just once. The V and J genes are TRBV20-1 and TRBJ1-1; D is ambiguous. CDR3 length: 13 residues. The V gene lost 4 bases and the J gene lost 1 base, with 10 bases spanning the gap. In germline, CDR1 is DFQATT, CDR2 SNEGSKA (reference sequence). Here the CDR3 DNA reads TGCAGTGCTATAGATCACCGGAACACTGAAGCTTTCTTT. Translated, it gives CSAIDHRNTEAFF.

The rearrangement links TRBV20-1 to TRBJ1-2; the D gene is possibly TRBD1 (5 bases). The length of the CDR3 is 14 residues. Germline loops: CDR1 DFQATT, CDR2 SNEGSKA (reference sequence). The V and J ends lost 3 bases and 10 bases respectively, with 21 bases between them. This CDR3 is CSARSEDNGRLYTF. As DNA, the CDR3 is TGCAGTGCTAGGTCTGAGGACAACGGCCGCCTCTACACCTTC.

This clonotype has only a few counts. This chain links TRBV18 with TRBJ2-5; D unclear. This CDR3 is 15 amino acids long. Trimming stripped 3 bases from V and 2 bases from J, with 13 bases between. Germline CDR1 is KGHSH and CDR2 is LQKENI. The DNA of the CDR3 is TGTGCCAGCTCACCCGAGGAGTCGCCGCAAGAGACCCAGTACTTC. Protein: CASSPEESPQETQYF.

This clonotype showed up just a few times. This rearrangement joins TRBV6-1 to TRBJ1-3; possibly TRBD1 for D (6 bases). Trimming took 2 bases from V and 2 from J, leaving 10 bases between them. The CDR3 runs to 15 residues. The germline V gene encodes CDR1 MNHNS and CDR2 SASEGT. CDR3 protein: CASSERGQAGNTIYF. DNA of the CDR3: TGTGCCAGCAGTGAACGGGGACAAGCTGGAAACACCATATATTTT.

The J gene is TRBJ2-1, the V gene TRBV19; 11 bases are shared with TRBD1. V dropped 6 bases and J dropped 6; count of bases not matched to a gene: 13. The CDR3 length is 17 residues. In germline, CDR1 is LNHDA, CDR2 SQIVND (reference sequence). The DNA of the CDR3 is TGTGCCAGTAGCCTGAGATCCCGGGACAGGGGGAGCAATGAGCAGTTCTTC. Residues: CASSLRSRDRGSNEQFF. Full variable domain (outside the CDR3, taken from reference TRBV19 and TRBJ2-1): DGGITQSPKYLFRKEGQNVTLSCEQNLNHDAMYWYRQDPGQGLRLIYYSQIVNDFQKGDIAEGYSVSREKKESFPLTVTSAQKNPTAFYLCASSLRSRDRGSNEQFFGPGTRLTVL.

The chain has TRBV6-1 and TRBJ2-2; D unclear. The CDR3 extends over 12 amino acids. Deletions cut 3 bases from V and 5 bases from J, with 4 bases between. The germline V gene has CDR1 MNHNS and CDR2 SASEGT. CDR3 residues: CASSESTGELFF. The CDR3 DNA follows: TGTGCCAGCAGTGAGTCAACCGGGGAGCTGTTTTTT.

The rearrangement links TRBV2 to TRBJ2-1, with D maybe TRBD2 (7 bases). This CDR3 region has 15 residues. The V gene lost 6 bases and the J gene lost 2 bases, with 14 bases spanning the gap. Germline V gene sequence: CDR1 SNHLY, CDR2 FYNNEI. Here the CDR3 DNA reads TGTGCCAGCAGAGGGGGAGCGGGACCCTACAATGAGCAGTTCTTC. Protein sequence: CASRGGAGPYNEQFF.

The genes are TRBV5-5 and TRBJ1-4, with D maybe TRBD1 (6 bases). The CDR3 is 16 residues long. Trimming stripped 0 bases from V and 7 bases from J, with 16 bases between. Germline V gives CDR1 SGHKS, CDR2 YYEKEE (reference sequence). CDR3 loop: CASSLDRARQGEKLFF. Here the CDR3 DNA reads TGTGCCAGCAGCTTGGACAGGGCGAGACAAGGTGAAAAACTGTTTTTT.

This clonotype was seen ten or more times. For the CDR3, the DNA is TGTGCCAGCAGCTTACTTAGGTTCGGAGCTTTCTTT. Translation gives CASSLLRFGAFF. This chain uses TRBV7-8 with TRBJ1-1; D is unclear. CDR1 SGHVS and CDR2 FQNEAQ come from the germline V gene. This CDR3 spans 12 amino acids. V gave up 2 bases and J gave up 10 bases, with 11 bases separating them.

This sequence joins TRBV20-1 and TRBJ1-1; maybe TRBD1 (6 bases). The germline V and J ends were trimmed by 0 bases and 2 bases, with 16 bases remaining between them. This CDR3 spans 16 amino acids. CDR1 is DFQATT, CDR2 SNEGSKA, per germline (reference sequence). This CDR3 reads CSARDLRTAFNTEAFF. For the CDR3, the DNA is TGCAGTGCTAGAGATTTGCGGACAGCTTTTAACACTGAAGCTTTCTTT.

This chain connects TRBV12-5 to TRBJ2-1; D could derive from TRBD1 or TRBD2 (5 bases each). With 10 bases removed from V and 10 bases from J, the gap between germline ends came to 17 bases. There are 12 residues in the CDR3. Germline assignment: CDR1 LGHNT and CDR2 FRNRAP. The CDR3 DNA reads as TGTGCTAATGGCCTACCCGGGGCCGAGCAGTTCTTC. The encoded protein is CANGLPGAEQFF.

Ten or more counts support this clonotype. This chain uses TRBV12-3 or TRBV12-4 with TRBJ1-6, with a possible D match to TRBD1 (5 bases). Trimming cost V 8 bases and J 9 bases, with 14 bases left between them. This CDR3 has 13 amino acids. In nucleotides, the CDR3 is TGTGCCAGCGGACGACAGAACACTTCACCCCTCCACTTT. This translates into CASGRQNTSPLHF.

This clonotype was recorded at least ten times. The CDR3 loop is CASGLRQSDTQYF. The DNA for the CDR3 is TGTGCCAGCGGCCTGAGGCAGTCAGATACGCAGTATTTT. The chain recombines TRBV3-1 with TRBJ2-3; no firm D call. This CDR3 is built from 13 residues. V lost 8 bases to trimming and J lost 4 bases, with 13 bases between them. Per germline, CDR1 LGHDT and CDR2 YNNKEL (reference sequence).

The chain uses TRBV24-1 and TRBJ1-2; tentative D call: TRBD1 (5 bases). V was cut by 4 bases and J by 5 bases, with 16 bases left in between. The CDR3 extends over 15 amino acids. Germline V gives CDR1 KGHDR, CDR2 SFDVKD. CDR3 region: CATSDTLGPVYGYTF. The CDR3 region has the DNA TGTGCCACCAGTGACACCCTGGGACCGGTTTATGGCTACACCTTC.

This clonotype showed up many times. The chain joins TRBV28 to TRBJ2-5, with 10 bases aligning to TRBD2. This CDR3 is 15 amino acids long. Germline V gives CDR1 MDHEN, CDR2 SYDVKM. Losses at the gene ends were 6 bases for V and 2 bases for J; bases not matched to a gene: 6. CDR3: CASRASGRTQETQYF. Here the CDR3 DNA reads TGTGCCAGCAGAGCTAGCGGGAGAACTCAAGAGACCCAGTACTTC.

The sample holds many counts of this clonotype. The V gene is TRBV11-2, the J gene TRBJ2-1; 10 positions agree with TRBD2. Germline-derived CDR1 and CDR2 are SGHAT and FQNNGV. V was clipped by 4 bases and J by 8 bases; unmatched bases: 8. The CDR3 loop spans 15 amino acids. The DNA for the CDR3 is TGTGCCAGCAGCTCGCTAGCGGGAGTCCTGGATGAGCAGTTCTTC. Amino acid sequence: CASSSLAGVLDEQFF.